The clone carrying this T cell receptor (beta chain) appeared a single time. Its matching antigen is unknown. Here immunoSEQ multiplex PCR was the method, and the copy in TCRdb shows in-frame clones only, minus some. This sample has 1,000 to 1,500 clones; 81% occur once, and the top ten carry around 15%. This record comes from a study of chemoradiotherapy in HPV16-positive cancers. Samples were taken several times over chemoradiotherapy. Study conclusions and caveats: During treatment, candidate HPV-specific clones and E7-related motifs expanded in tumor.

This clonotype was sampled from a human donor with HPV-associated anogenital cancer. The specimen comprised tumor tissue, sampled from a patient who underwent chemoradiotherapy.

CDR3: CASSLGGGDGYTF. The CDR3 nucleotides are TGTGCCAGCAGCTTAGGAGGGGGAGATGGCTACACCTTC. The chain combines TRBV11-2 with TRBJ1-2; a weak D match, TRBD1 (6 bases). Trimming took 1 base from V and 6 from J, leaving 9 bases between them. There are 13 residues in the CDR3. Germline assignment: CDR1 SGHAT and CDR2 FQNNGV. Filled out from reference TRBV11-2 and TRBJ1-2, the complete variable domain reads EAGVAQSPRYKIIEKRQSVAFWCNPISGHATLYWYQQILGQGPKLLIQFQNNGVVDDSQLPKDRFSAERLKGVDSTLKIQPAKLEDSAVYLCASSLGGGDGYTFGSGTRLTVV.